This T cell receptor (beta chain) was documented in a study of STAT5B mutations in CD4+ large granular lymphocyte leukemia. Study in general: The CDR3 'QG' motif was associated with a particular HLA allele among healthy donors.

The protocol was immunoSEQ multiplex PCR, while the TCRdb copy is restricted to in-frame clones and leaves out a portion. The data contain about 32,000 clones, around 70% of them singletons. Study-level findings and limits: Patient CD4-sorted repertoires stayed more clonal than healthy ones after leukemic-clone removal.

Comment on this clone: The antigen remains unidentified.

CDR3 length equals 14 residues. Germline CDR1 is SEHNR and CDR2 is FQNEAQ (reference sequence). Trimming pared 4 bases from V and 7 bases from J, leaving 13 bases between. This TCR derives from a human donor in good health. The source material was CD4+ T cells from blood buffy coats. The chain links TRBV7-9 to TRBJ1-4, with D possibly TRBD1 on 5 matching bases. The chain's CDR3 is CASSSTEVGEKLFF. In DNA form, the CDR3 reads TGTGCCAGCAGCTCGACAGAAGTTGGTGAAAAACTGTTTTTT.